This note documents a single T cell receptor (beta chain) sequence. Its antigen is unknown. Every sample had its cDNA made across eight separate reactions. The UMIs contained a 6-nucleotide sample barcode. They were added by template switching during cDNA synthesis. TCRdb re-called the 5' RACE reads; one entry per CDR3 protein, DNA not given. Its clone listing holds about 160,000 distinct CDR3 sequences. This specimen belongs to a study of monozygotic twins with inflammatory bowel disease. The germline V gene has CDR1 SGHTA and CDR2 FQGNSA. The CDR3 has 15 amino acids. General observations from the study: The existence of one strong signal or clonotype linked to IBD lacked support. Especially with disease activity, IBD patients shared fewer clonotypes with others than healthy twins did.

Material for sequencing was blood. The rearrangement joins TRBV7-2 to TRBJ2-7; TCRdb returns TRBD1, unconfirmable since there is no DNA. This clonotype originated in a human donor with ulcerative colitis or Crohn's disease, or a healthy co-twin of an affected twin (not recorded which). The CDR3 sequence: CASSLGGGSSYEQYF.